This TCR beta chain was recorded in a study of T cell clones after liver transplantation. Background on the study: Blood was drawn pre-transplant, before withdrawal, and after full or failed withdrawal. General study points: In most of the 8 subjects, circulating graft-donor-reactive CD4 TCRbeta sequences fell significantly after transplant.

This CDR3 spans 14 amino acids. Trimming removed 0 bases at V and 4 bases at J, with 10 bases between. The germline CDR1 and CDR2 sequences are LGHNA and YSLEER. Sorting of unstimulated PBMCs yielded separate CD3+CD4+ and CD3+CD8+ fractions. With respect to this clone: Its antigen remains unidentified.

Some clones are missing from TCRdb's copy, which holds only in-frame ones; the method was immunoSEQ multiplex PCR. The data contain about 21,000 clones, about 93% of them singletons. The chain uses TRBV4-3 and TRBJ2-7; the D gene is possibly TRBD1 (6 bases). This TCR was recovered from a human patient who received a liver transplant. Some T cells may be graft donor cells. Material: CD8+ T cells from blood, obtained roughly 25 months after liver transplant. The CDR3, as DNA: TGCGCCAGCAGCCAAGATCGGACAGCTTACGAGCAGTACTTC. It is translated as CASSQDRTAYEQYF.